Listed here is a single TCR beta chain. The antigen is not known. Amplification used 60 Vbeta primers and 13 Jbeta primers. Clones were read by immunoSEQ multiplex PCR, and TCRdb kept only the in-frame ones, dropping some. The data contain around 120,000 clones, 77% of them singletons. Germline CDR1 MDHEN, CDR2 SYDVKM. This CDR3 contains 13 residues. The V segment lost 11 bases and the J segment 0 bases; nucleotides outside the gene matches: 4. This entry belongs to a study of cytomegalovirus exposure and HLA in healthy donors. The study, taken as a whole, reports: Later, an analysis found that common viral pathogens appeared to be linked with several of the most significant clusters. The study designated 164 TCR beta chains cytomegalovirus-associated.

This receptor was taken from a human donor in good health. The sample taken for sequencing was PBMCs. This chain uses TRBV28 with TRBJ2-7, with 10 bases aligning to TRBD1. The CDR3 reads CAVGTGDSYEQYF. In DNA, the CDR3 is TGTGCCGTCGGGACAGGGGACTCCTACGAGCAGTACTTC.